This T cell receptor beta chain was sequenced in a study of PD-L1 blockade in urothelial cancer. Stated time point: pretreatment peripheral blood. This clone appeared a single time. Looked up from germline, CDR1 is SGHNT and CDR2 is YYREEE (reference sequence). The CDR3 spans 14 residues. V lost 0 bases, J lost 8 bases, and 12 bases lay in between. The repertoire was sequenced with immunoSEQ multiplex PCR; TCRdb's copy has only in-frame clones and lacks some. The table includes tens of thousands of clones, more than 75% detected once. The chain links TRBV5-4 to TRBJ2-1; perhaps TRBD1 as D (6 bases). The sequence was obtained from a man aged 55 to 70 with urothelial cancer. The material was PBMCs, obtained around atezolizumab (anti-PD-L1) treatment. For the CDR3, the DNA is TGTGCCAGCAGCTTGGTCAGGGGTCAGCATGAGCAGTTCTTC. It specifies CASSLVRGQHEQFF.